This T cell receptor beta chain stems from a study of cytomegalovirus exposure and HLA in healthy donors. Study-level points and caveats: According to a later analysis, donors in an Asian-associated ancestry cluster reportedly had fewer N-insertions than the roughly 660-donor mean.

As for this clone: Its antigen is not identified.

All donors participated as healthy donors of bone marrow. The primer mix had 60 Vbeta and 13 Jbeta primers. Some clones are missing from TCRdb's copy, which holds only in-frame ones; the method was immunoSEQ multiplex PCR. The sample holds about 100,000 clones, roughly 78% seen once. V shed 3 bases and J shed 10 bases, with 12 bases lying between them. CDR1 and CDR2 from the germline V gene are SEHNR and FQNEAQ (reference sequence). This CDR3 region has 13 residues. The sample comprised PBMCs. The sequence came from a man aged 25 to 40 in good health and CMV-seronegative. This chain connects TRBV7-9 to TRBJ1-4; D remains ambiguous. CDR3 nucleotide sequence: TGTGCCAGCAGCTTCGATGTGGGAGGAAAACTGTTTTTT. Protein sequence: CASSFDVGGKLFF.